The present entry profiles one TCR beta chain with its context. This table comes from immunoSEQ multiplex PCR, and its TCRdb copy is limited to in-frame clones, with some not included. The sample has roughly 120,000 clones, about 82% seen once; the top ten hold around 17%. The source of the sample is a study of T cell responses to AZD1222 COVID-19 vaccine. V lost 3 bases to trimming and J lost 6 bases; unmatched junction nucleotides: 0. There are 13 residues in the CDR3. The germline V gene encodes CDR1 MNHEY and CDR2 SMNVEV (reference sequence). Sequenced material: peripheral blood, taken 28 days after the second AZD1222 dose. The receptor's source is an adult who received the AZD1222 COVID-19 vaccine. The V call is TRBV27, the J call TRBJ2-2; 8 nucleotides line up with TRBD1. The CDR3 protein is CASSLDRAGELFF. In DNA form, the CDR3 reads TGTGCCAGCAGTTTGGACAGGGCCGGGGAGCTGTTTTTT.